Below, 21 T cell receptor beta chains from the same sample are listed, as sequenced in a study of blood T cell repertoires in COVID-19. The repertoire was sequenced with immunoSEQ multiplex PCR; TCRdb's copy has only in-frame clones and lacks some. The data contain about 210,000 clones, roughly 82% of them singletons. The specimen was peripheral blood. The receptors stem from a middle-aged man who had recovered from COVID-19.

The V and J genes are TRBV6-5 and TRBJ2-7, with D possibly being TRBD2 (5 bases). Germline-derived CDR1 and CDR2 are MNHEY and SVGAGI. The CDR3 runs to 13 residues. V was trimmed by 11 bases and J by 2 bases, leaving 16 bases between them. CDR3 DNA sequence: TGTGCCGGGAGCCCAGGACCAACCTACGAGCAGTACTTC. Protein: CAGSPGPTYEQYF.

The chain links TRBV27 to TRBJ1-1; no reliable D call. The V gene's germline CDR1 is MNHEY and CDR2 SMNVEV (reference sequence). This CDR3 comprises 13 residues. The V end was cut by 6 bases, the J end by 2 bases, with 10 bases between. The CDR3 DNA reads as TGTGCCAGCAGGAAGACGGGTAACACTGAAGCTTTCTTT. Translated, it gives CASRKTGNTEAFF.

The chain carries TRBV11-2 and TRBJ1-5; 7 bases are a match to TRBD1. The CDR3 totals 16 residues. V lost 1 base to trimming and J lost 2 bases; unmatched junction nucleotides: 5. The germline CDR1 and CDR2 sequences are SGHAT and FQNNGV. DNA of the CDR3: TGTGCCAGCAGCTTAGCTCAAGGGGGCGGCAATCAGCCCCAGCATTTT. This gives the protein CASSLAQGGGNQPQHF.

This clone was seen just once. The V gene is TRBV11-3, the J gene TRBJ2-3; possible D gene TRBD2, 6 bases. Germline-derived CDR1 and CDR2 are SGHNT and YENEEA. Trimming left V 1 base short and J 1 base short, with 12 bases between. The CDR3 totals 16 residues. The CDR3 nucleotides read TGTGCCAGCAGCTTAGGTGGTGGCGGGGGCACAGATACGCAGTATTTT. It encodes CASSLGGGGGTDTQYF.

This clone came up once. The chain links TRBV6-5 to TRBJ2-7, with 8 bases matching TRBD2. This CDR3 spans 14 amino acids. V lost 7 bases, J lost 3 bases, and 8 bases stayed unmatched. From germline, CDR1 is MNHEY and CDR2 SVGAGI. The DNA for the CDR3 is TGTGCCAGCAAGAGGCGGGGGGCGAACTACGAGCAGTACTTC. Translation: CASKRRGANYEQYF.

There are a few counts of this clone. This CDR3 is CASSLAFPNSPLHF. The CDR3 DNA reads TGTGCCAGCAGCTTAGCCTTTCCTAATTCACCCCTCCACTTT. The chain recombines TRBV7-2 with TRBJ1-6; D is ambiguous. With 0 bases removed from V and 6 bases from J, the gap between germline ends came to 6 bases. The germline CDR1 and CDR2 sequences are SGHTA and FQGNSA. This CDR3 comprises 14 residues. The full variable domain, rest sourced from reference TRBV7-2 and TRBJ1-6, is GAGVSQSPSNKVTEKGKDVELRCDPISGHTALYWYRQSLGQGLEFLIYFQGNSAPDKSGLPSDRFSAERTGGSVSTLTIQRTQQEDSAVYLCASSLAFPNSPLHFGNGTRLTVT.

V usage is TRBV7-9 and J usage is TRBJ2-2; D gene ambiguous. Trimming shortened V by 5 bases and J by 3 bases, and 4 bases separated the two germline ends. From germline, CDR1 is SEHNR and CDR2 FQNEAQ (reference sequence). This CDR3 comprises 12 residues. The CDR3 DNA follows: TGTGCCAGCAGCCCAGACACCGGGGAGCTGTTTTTT. This translates into CASSPDTGELFF.

The chain joins TRBV7-2 to TRBJ1-2, with 8 positions matching TRBD1. Germline CDR1 and CDR2: SGHTA and FQGNSA. V shed 6 bases, J shed 4 bases, and the junction held 7 bases outside the gene matches. The CDR3 covers 14 residues. The DNA for the CDR3 is TGTGCCAGCAGGTCCGGGACAGGACCCTATGGCTACACCTTC. Residues: CASRSGTGPYGYTF.

This clone appeared a single time. This rearrangement joins TRBV18 to TRBJ2-3; 13 bases line up with TRBD2. The germline V gene has CDR1 KGHSH and CDR2 LQKENI. The CDR3 is made up of 15 amino acids. J gave up 10 bases and V 4 bases, and 8 bases lay outside the gene matches. The CDR3 loop reads CASSRGTSGVSAQYF. CDR3 coding DNA: TGTGCCAGCTCACGGGGGACTAGCGGGGTCTCCGCGCAGTATTTT.

V is TRBV4-3 and J is TRBJ2-5; 9 bases map to TRBD2. After removal of 0 bases from V and 4 bases from J, the junction contained 6 bases not matched to a gene. CDR1 is LGHNA, CDR2 YSLEER, per germline. The CDR3 is made up of 16 amino acids. The CDR3 DNA follows: TGCGCCAGCAGCCAAGATCCGGCTAGCGGGGTAGAGACCCAGTACTTC. It is translated as CASSQDPASGVETQYF.

This chain links TRBV5-5 with TRBJ2-7; TRBD1 matches at 8 bases. The CDR3 consists of 14 residues. Germline V lookup: CDR1 SGHKS, CDR2 YYEKEE (reference sequence). The J segment lost 6 bases and the V segment lost 0 bases, leaving 5 bases of the junction unmatched. CDR3 loop: CASSLAFDRGEQYF. The CDR3 coding sequence is TGTGCCAGCAGCTTGGCCTTTGACAGGGGCGAGCAGTACTTC.

This rearrangement joins TRBV7-6 to TRBJ2-1, with D perhaps matching TRBD1 (6 bases). The length of the CDR3 is 16 residues. Germline V CDR1 and CDR2: SGHVS, FNYEAQ. Between the trimmed V and J ends, which lost 4 bases and 7 bases, there was a span of 20 bases. CDR3: CASSSPGADSWNEQFF. The CDR3 region has the DNA TGTGCCAGCAGCTCCCCAGGGGCGGATTCGTGGAATGAGCAGTTCTTC. The variable domain in full, with the rest retrieved from reference TRBV7-6 and TRBJ2-1, is GAGVSQSPRYKVTKRGQDVALRCDPISGHVSLYWYRQALGQGPEFLTYFNYEAQQDKSGLPNDRFSAERPEGSISTLTIQRTEQRDSAMYRCASSSPGADSWNEQFFGPGTRLTVL.

This clone was counted once. This chain uses TRBV13 with TRBJ2-1, with TRBD2 matching over 11 bases. This CDR3 has 15 amino acids. J gave up 5 bases and V 2 bases, and 2 bases lay outside the gene matches. Germline lookup yields CDR1 PRHDT and CDR2 FYEKMQ (reference sequence). The CDR3 region is CASSLLAGGHNEQFF. CDR3 sequence (DNA): TGTGCCAGCAGCTTATTAGCGGGAGGGCACAATGAGCAGTTCTTC. The full variable domain, its missing parts supplied by reference TRBV13 and TRBJ2-1, is AAGVIQSPRHLIKEKRETATLKCYPIPRHDTVYWYQQGPGQDPQFLISFYEKMQSDKGSIPDRFSAQQFSDYHSELNMSSLELGDSALYFCASSLLAGGHNEQFFGPGTRLTVL.

The chain uses TRBV5-1 and TRBJ1-1; no clear D. The germline CDR1 and CDR2 sequences are SGHRS and YFSETQ. The CDR3 runs to 15 residues. Trimming pared 0 bases from V and 3 bases from J, leaving 12 bases between. In nucleotides, the CDR3 is TGCGCCAGCAGCTTGGCGGGAGGCGGCCACACTGAAGCTTTCTTT. Translated, it gives CASSLAGGGHTEAFF.

This clone is a singleton in its sample. The V call is TRBV2, the J call TRBJ2-3; 12 bases line up with TRBD1. V lost 5 bases to trimming and J lost 5 bases; unmatched junction nucleotides: 2. The CDR3 is 14 residues long. Germline values: CDR1 SNHLY, CDR2 FYNNEI. The CDR3 loop reads CASSRDRGQDTQYF. The CDR3 nucleotides are TGTGCCAGCAGTCGGGACAGGGGGCAAGATACGCAGTATTTT.

The J gene is TRBJ1-5, the V gene TRBV7-2; D may be TRBD1 (5 bases). This CDR3 has 15 amino acids. CDR1 and CDR2 from the germline V gene are SGHTA and FQGNSA. V was pared by 6 bases and J by 2 bases, with 14 bases between. The CDR3: CASSSTGGRNQPQHF. The DNA of the CDR3 is TGTGCCAGCAGTTCGACGGGGGGTCGCAATCAGCCCCAGCATTTT. The full variable domain, with the rest looked up from reference TRBV7-2 and TRBJ1-5, is GAGVSQSPSNKVTEKGKDVELRCDPISGHTALYWYRQSLGQGLEFLIYFQGNSAPDKSGLPSDRFSAERTGGSVSTLTIQRTQQEDSAVYLCASSSTGGRNQPQHFGDGTRLSIL.

This rearrangement joins TRBV14 to TRBJ1-2; D may be TRBD1 (6 bases). From germline, CDR1 is SGHDN and CDR2 FVKESK. V shed 4 bases and J shed 8 bases, with 17 bases lying between them. The CDR3 totals 14 residues. CDR3 DNA sequence: TGTGCCAGCAGCCGAGCAACAGGGCCTTTAGGCTACACCTTC. Translating gives CASSRATGPLGYTF.

The chain is built from TRBV30 and TRBJ2-3; a possible D gene is TRBD2 (6 bases). V shed 7 bases and J shed 2 bases, with 16 bases lying between them. The CDR3 totals 14 residues. Looked up from germline, CDR1 is GTSNPN and CDR2 is SVGIG (reference sequence). The CDR3 sequence is CALSRDSSTDTQYF. The CDR3 DNA sequence: TGTGCCTTGAGCCGGGACTCTTCCACAGATACGCAGTATTTT.

This rearrangement joins TRBV24-1 to TRBJ2-6; the D gene is possibly TRBD1 (5 bases). CDR3 length: 18 amino acids. Trimming took 9 bases from V and 1 from J, leaving 21 bases between them. From germline, CDR1 is KGHDR and CDR2 SFDVKD. The CDR3 DNA sequence: TGTGCCACCCCGATGGGGCCCAAAACCCCATCTGGGGCCAACGTCCTGACTTTC. Amino acids: CATPMGPKTPSGANVLTF.

The V call is TRBV15, the J call TRBJ2-1, with 12 nucleotides matching TRBD2. Germline CDR1 is LNHNV and CDR2 is YYDKDF (reference sequence). The V and J ends lost 1 base and 2 bases, in that order; junction bases with no gene match: 0. The CDR3 is 16 amino acids. CDR3 DNA: TGTGCCACCAGCAGAGGGACTAGCGGGACCTACAATGAGCAGTTCTTC. Translation: CATSRGTSGTYNEQFF. The whole variable domain, filled in from reference TRBV15 and TRBJ2-1, reads DAMVIQNPRYQVTQFGKPVTLSCSQTLNHNVMYWYQQKSSQAPKLLFHYYDKDFNNEADTPDNFQSRRPNTSFCFLDIRSPGLGDTAMYLCATSRGTSGTYNEQFFGPGTRLTVL.

This chain joins TRBV19 and TRBJ2-7; 11 bases align to TRBD2. The CDR3 extends over 15 amino acids. CDR1 and CDR2 from the germline V gene are LNHDA and SQIVND (reference sequence). V was clipped by 1 base and J by 3 bases; unmatched bases: 2. CDR3 bases: TGTGCCAGTAGTATAGCCGGGACTAGCGGCTACGAGCAGTACTTC. It translates to CASSIAGTSGYEQYF.